The 18 T cell receptor beta chains given below trace back to one sample, sequenced in a study of PD-L1 blockade in urothelial cancer. Time point noted: pretreatment peripheral blood. The assay was immunoSEQ multiplex PCR, and TCRdb's table has in-frame clones only and misses some. The sample includes tens of thousands of clones, 85% to 90% of them seen just once. Sequenced material: PBMCs, taken around atezolizumab (anti-PD-L1) treatment. All receptors derive from a man in his 70s with urothelial cancer.

The rearrangement uses TRBV5-1 and TRBJ2-3, with 7 bases that match TRBD2. Unmatched junction bases numbered 16, after V lost 5 bases and J lost 7 bases. The CDR3 is made up of 16 amino acids. Germline CDR1 SGHRS, CDR2 YFSETQ. The CDR3 here is CASSNEVAGTSNTQYF. The CDR3, as DNA: TGCGCCAGCAGTAACGAAGTAGCGGGTACTTCAAATACGCAGTATTTT.

The chain carries TRBV11-2 and TRBJ1-3; no clear D. The CDR3 covers 16 residues. Trimming removed 2 bases at V and 0 bases at J, with 11 bases between. Germline V CDR1 and CDR2: SGHAT, FQNNGV. CDR3 DNA sequence: TGTGCCAGCAGCTTAATACGAGTGAACTCTGGAAACACCATATATTTT. Protein: CASSLIRVNSGNTIYF.

The V call is TRBV11-2, the J call TRBJ2-3; the D gene is possibly TRBD1 (6 bases). The germline V gene has CDR1 SGHAT and CDR2 FQNNGV. This CDR3 has 16 amino acids. V lost 1 base to trimming and J lost 2 bases, with 13 bases between them. CDR3: CASSLGAGESTDTQYF. The CDR3 DNA reads as TGTGCCAGCAGCTTAGGGGCAGGGGAATCCACAGATACGCAGTATTTT.

The chain joins TRBV15 to TRBJ1-1; 10 bases line up with TRBD1. Germline lookup yields CDR1 LNHNV and CDR2 YYDKDF (reference sequence). With V trimmed by 3 bases and J by 0 bases, 4 bases remained unmatched. The CDR3 runs 16 residues. In DNA, the CDR3 is TGTGCCACCAGCAGTGGGACAGGGGACTTGAACACTGAAGCTTTCTTT. Protein product: CATSSGTGDLNTEAFF.

The CDR3, as DNA: TGCAGCGTTGAACAACTAGGGAAGACCCAGTACTTC. This sequence encodes CSVEQLGKTQYF. V usage is TRBV29-1 and J usage is TRBJ2-5, with TRBD2 as a possible D gene (5 bases). The CDR3 extends over 12 amino acids. With 2 bases removed from V and 6 bases from J, the gap between germline ends came to 10 bases. Germline loops: CDR1 SQVTM, CDR2 ANQGSEA.

This chain's CDR3 is CASRVRGTGGRNTIYF. Written as DNA, the CDR3 is TGTGCCAGCAGAGTCCGGGGGACAGGGGGAAGGAACACCATATATTTT. The rearrangement joins TRBV6-4 to TRBJ1-3; TRBD1 matches at 11 bases. The CDR3 is 16 amino acids. Per the germline V gene, CDR1 is MRHNA and CDR2 is SNTAGT. The V and J ends lost 6 bases and 7 bases, in that order; junction bases with no gene match: 11.

The chain uses TRBV4-2 and TRBJ1-5; 11 nucleotides line up with TRBD1. Losses at the gene ends were 0 bases for V and 6 bases for J; bases not matched to a gene: 10. This CDR3 has 18 residues. Germline V gives CDR1 LGHNA, CDR2 YNFKEQ. CDR3 residues: CASSQELDSGQGVQPQHF. The DNA of the CDR3 is TGTGCCAGCAGCCAAGAGTTGGATTCGGGACAGGGGGTTCAGCCCCAGCATTTT.

The CDR3 DNA reads as TGTGCCACCTGGACAGGAAATCAGCCCCAGCATTTT. Its translation: CATWTGNQPQHF. The chain couples TRBV6-5 to TRBJ1-5; 7 bases agree with TRBD1. The V segment lost 10 bases and the J segment 4 bases; nucleotides outside the gene matches: 4. The CDR3 totals 12 residues. In germline, CDR1 is MNHEY, CDR2 SVGAGI.

The rearrangement joins TRBV18 to TRBJ2-1; D unclear. CDR3 size: 10 residues. The V end was cut by 11 bases, the J end by 8 bases, with 10 bases between. Germline loops: CDR1 KGHSH, CDR2 LQKENI. In DNA form, the CDR3 reads TGTGCCGGCCAGTCCCATGAGCAGTTCTTC. Translating it yields CAGQSHEQFF.

The J gene is TRBJ2-7, the V gene TRBV25-1; TRBD1 aligns across 9 bases. This CDR3 is 13 amino acids long. Germline V lookup: CDR1 MGHDK, CDR2 SYGVNS. The V and J ends lost 7 bases and 3 bases, in that order; junction bases with no gene match: 4. CDR3 sequence (DNA): TGTGCCAGCATGGAGACAGGGGGCTACGAGCAGTACTTC. Its protein product is CASMETGGYEQYF.

The count of this clone is one. The rearrangement uses TRBV28 and TRBJ2-5, with D unclear. V lost 3 bases and J lost 5, with 7 bases in between. CDR3 size: 12 residues. Germline CDR1 is MDHEN and CDR2 is SYDVKM. The CDR3 DNA sequence: TGTGCCAGCAGTTTCTATTCCGAGACCCAGTACTTC. Translating it yields CASSFYSETQYF.

This chain connects TRBV12-5 to TRBJ2-3, with D tentatively TRBD2 (7 bases). The CDR3 runs 14 residues. V was clipped by 7 bases and J by 2 bases, with 13 bases between them. From germline, CDR1 is LGHNT and CDR2 FRNRAP. Written as DNA, the CDR3 is TGTGCTAGTGTAGGGGGAGGGTACACAGATACGCAGTATTTT. Protein product: CASVGGGYTDTQYF.

V and J are TRBV28 and TRBJ2-1; TRBD1 is a possible D gene (6 bases). From germline, CDR1 is MDHEN and CDR2 SYDVKM. This CDR3 has 15 residues. The V end lost 7 bases, the J end lost 1 base, and 14 bases lay between the germline ends. Written as DNA, the CDR3 is TGTGCCAGCATCGCCGGGACATCTTCCTACAATGAGCAGTTCTTC. As protein: CASIAGTSSYNEQFF.

The chain carries TRBV29-1 and TRBJ2-7; 7 positions match TRBD2. CDR3 size: 13 residues. The V gene's germline CDR1 is SQVTM and CDR2 ANQGSEA. The J segment lost 1 base and the V segment lost 4 bases, leaving 4 bases of the junction unmatched. The CDR3 region is CSVGEGRSYEQYF. The CDR3 region has the DNA TGCAGCGTTGGGGAGGGGCGTTCCTACGAGCAGTACTTC.

V is TRBV7-9 and J is TRBJ2-2; 9 nucleotides line up with TRBD1. This CDR3 is built from 16 residues. Losses at the gene ends were 6 bases for V and 3 bases for J; bases not matched to a gene: 8. Germline CDR1 is SEHNR and CDR2 is FQNEAQ (reference sequence). The CDR3 sequence: CASSSDRGGYTGELFF. CDR3 bases: TGTGCCAGCAGTTCGGACAGGGGCGGGTACACCGGGGAGCTGTTTTTT.

This rearrangement joins TRBV11-1 to TRBJ2-1, with TRBD1 matching over 7 bases. CDR1 and CDR2 (germline): SGHAT, FQDESV (reference sequence). The CDR3 has 12 residues. V lost 3 bases and J lost 9; bases outside the gene matches: 2. The CDR3 protein is CASSFEGAEQFF. The CDR3 DNA reads TGTGCCAGCAGCTTCGAGGGGGCTGAGCAGTTCTTC. Using reference TRBV11-1 and TRBJ2-1 for the parts outside the CDR3, the full variable domain is EAEVAQSPRYKITEKSQAVAFWCDPISGHATLYWYRQILGQGPELLVQFQDESVVDDSQLPKDRFSAERLKGVDSTLKIQPAELGDSAMYLCASSFEGAEQFFGPGTRLTVL.

The V and J genes are TRBV6-5 and TRBJ2-7; 9 bases are a match to TRBD1. The germline V gene encodes CDR1 MNHEY and CDR2 SVGAGI. This CDR3 has 15 amino acids. The V gene end was trimmed by 5 bases and the J gene end by 0 bases; junction bases not matched to a gene: 5. The CDR3: CASSTTGGTSYEQYF. CDR3 bases: TGTGCCAGCAGTACGACAGGGGGAACCTCCTACGAGCAGTACTTC.

This chain uses TRBV18 with TRBJ2-3, with 10 bases lining up with TRBD2. The CDR3 covers 14 residues. J gave up 7 bases and V 5 bases, and 6 bases lay outside the gene matches. CDR1 and CDR2 from the germline V gene are KGHSH and LQKENI. CDR3 DNA: TGTGCCAGCTCATCGGCTAGCGGGAGAAATACGCAGTATTTT. It is translated as CASSSASGRNTQYF.